The next 13 T cell receptor beta chains were all read from a single sample in a study of radiation and T cells in renal cell carcinoma. Profiled with immunoSEQ multiplex PCR; TCRdb holds only in-frame clones, not every one. There are 70,000 or so clones in the sample; around 80% occur only once, and approximately 5% lies in the top ten. Time point reported: blood 2 weeks post-SBRT. Sample treatment: 15 Gy SBRT to primary tumor, nephrectomy 4 weeks later. This material consisted of blood, taken from a patient whose treatment included radiotherapy and nephrectomy. Receptor source: a man aged 60-69 years with renal cell carcinoma.

J is TRBJ2-3 and V is TRBV11-2, with no clear D. Trimming removed 4 bases from V and 2 bases from J, with 13 bases in between. Germline assignment: CDR1 SGHAT and CDR2 FQNNGV. This CDR3 has 15 residues. CDR3 DNA sequence: TGTGCCAGCAGCTCCGGAGCTCTCTACACAGATACGCAGTATTTT. This gives the protein CASSSGALYTDTQYF.

The genes are TRBV5-1 and TRBJ2-7; tentatively, D is TRBD2 (6 bases). Germline CDR1 and CDR2: SGHRS and YFSETQ. Trimming cost V 4 bases and J 0 bases, with 17 bases left between them. The CDR3 runs 16 residues. The CDR3 is CASSRDPGSNSYEQYF. The CDR3 DNA reads TGCGCCAGCAGCCGGGACCCCGGGAGTAACTCCTACGAGCAGTACTTC.

The rearrangement links TRBV7-6 to TRBJ2-7; TRBD2 matches at 13 bases. V shed 5 bases and J 4 bases; nucleotides not matched to a gene: 5. CDR1 is SGHVS, CDR2 FNYEAQ, per germline. CDR3 length equals 15 residues. The DNA of the CDR3 is TGTGCCAGCAGCAAACTAGCGGGAGGGCCATACGAGCAGTACTTC. Protein product: CASSKLAGGPYEQYF. Combining the CDR3 with reference TRBV7-6 and TRBJ2-7 gives the whole variable domain GAGVSQSPRYKVTKRGQDVALRCDPISGHVSLYWYRQALGQGPEFLTYFNYEAQQDKSGLPNDRFSAERPEGSISTLTIQRTEQRDSAMYRCASSKLAGGPYEQYFGPGTRLTVT.

The J gene is TRBJ2-6, the V gene TRBV6-1; D remains unclear. V was pared by 5 bases and J by 0 bases, with 8 bases between. This CDR3 has 15 residues. Per germline, CDR1 MNHNS and CDR2 SASEGT. The CDR3 loop is CASSTAPSGANVLTF. In DNA, the CDR3 is TGTGCCAGCAGTACAGCTCCCTCTGGGGCCAACGTCCTGACTTTC.

The chain has TRBV29-1 and TRBJ2-5; 14 nucleotides align to TRBD2. Germline-derived CDR1 and CDR2 are SQVTM and ANQGSEA. V gave up 7 bases and J gave up 11 bases; unmatched junction bases: 9. This CDR3 is built from 13 residues. CDR3 DNA sequence: TGCAGCGGTCGACTAGCGGGAGGGCGGGAGCAGTACTTC. Its protein is CSGRLAGGREQYF.

This clone appeared once. The gene calls are TRBV27 and TRBJ2-3; 8 nucleotides agree with TRBD1. CDR1 and CDR2 (germline): MNHEY, SMNVEV (reference sequence). The CDR3 totals 16 residues. The junction had 10 bases not matched to a gene; V was cut back by 5 bases and J by 3 bases. The CDR3 coding sequence is TGTGCCAGCAGTCGCGATGGACAGGGTGGGACAGATACGCAGTATTTT. Its translation is CASSRDGQGGTDTQYF.

The chain recombines TRBV28 with TRBJ1-5; D call uncertain. This CDR3 comprises 15 residues. Germline CDR1 reads MDHEN; CDR2 reads SYDVKM. The V gene lost 5 bases and the J gene lost 3 bases, with 14 bases spanning the gap. The CDR3 nucleotides are TGTGCCAGCAGTCCCCTCGGGCGTCTCAATCAGCCCCAGCATTTT. Its protein product is CASSPLGRLNQPQHF.

Only a few counts were recorded for this clone. This chain joins TRBV6-1 and TRBJ2-3; 9 bases are shared with TRBD2. This CDR3 has 14 residues. V was clipped by 7 bases and J by 5 bases; unmatched bases: 7. Germline V lookup: CDR1 MNHNS, CDR2 SASEGT. The CDR3 loop reads CASTISGSVDTQYF. The DNA of the CDR3 is TGTGCCAGCACCATTAGCGGGAGTGTAGATACGCAGTATTTT.

This chain links TRBV6-5 with TRBJ2-7; D call uncertain. V lost 6 bases and J lost 0, with 12 bases in between. From germline, CDR1 is MNHEY and CDR2 SVGAGI. The CDR3 is 14 amino acids. The DNA for the CDR3 is TGTGCCAGCAGCGAGACCGCGATCTCCTACGAGCAGTACTTC. Translation: CASSETAISYEQYF.

The V and J genes are TRBV30 and TRBJ1-5, with no clear D. In germline, CDR1 is GTSNPN, CDR2 SVGIG (reference sequence). The CDR3 is made up of 14 amino acids. V was shortened by 1 base and J by 4 bases, with 11 bases between the two germline ends. CDR3 region: CAWSEGRRNQPQHF. In DNA form, the CDR3 reads TGTGCCTGGAGTGAGGGTAGGAGGAATCAGCCCCAGCATTTT.

This rearrangement joins TRBV7-3 to TRBJ2-2; 8 nucleotides align to TRBD1. The germline V gene has CDR1 SGHTA and CDR2 FQGTGA. Losses at the gene ends were 5 bases for V and 2 bases for J; bases not matched to a gene: 4. This CDR3 comprises 15 residues. The chain's CDR3 is CASSAGQGNTGELFF. DNA for the CDR3: TGTGCCAGCAGCGCTGGACAGGGTAACACCGGGGAGCTGTTTTTT.

The rearrangement uses TRBV7-8 and TRBJ2-7; a possible D gene is TRBD1 (7 bases). Per germline, CDR1 SGHVS and CDR2 FQNEAQ. V was cut by 5 bases and J by 12 bases, with 32 bases left in between. The CDR3 sequence is 17 residues long. The CDR3 sequence is CASSPHLGTVGGGRGYF. CDR3 DNA sequence: TGTGCCAGCAGCCCGCACTTAGGGACAGTCGGAGGGGGTCGGGGGTACTTC.

V usage is TRBV15 and J usage is TRBJ2-3; D call uncertain. V dropped 0 bases and J dropped 8 bases, with 9 bases sitting between them. The CDR3 sequence is 13 residues long. Germline CDR1 LNHNV, CDR2 YYDKDF (reference sequence). This CDR3 is CATSRDVERTQYF. The CDR3, as DNA: TGTGCCACCAGCAGAGATGTAGAGCGTACGCAGTATTTT.